This T cell receptor beta chain was sequenced during a study of OX40 agonist ivuxolimab in advanced cancers. General observations from the study: There was clonal expansion of CD4+ and CD8+ blood T cells by week 6 at 0.1 to 3.0 mg/kg.

As for this clone: Its antigen is not identified. Other DNA variants within this sample encode the same CDR3.

The assay was immunoSEQ multiplex PCR, and TCRdb's table has in-frame clones only and misses some. The data hold some 130,000 clones, with around 91% observed a single time. This receptor was identified in an adult with an advanced solid tumor such as melanoma, head and neck, liver or kidney cancer. This specimen consisted of CD4+ or CD8+ T cells sorted from blood, obtained in a trial of the OX40 agonist ivuxolimab.

The CDR3 region is CASSYGVGTEAFF. The CDR3 DNA is TGTGCCAGCAGTTACGGGGTTGGCACTGAAGCTTTCTTT. The chain uses TRBV6-5 and TRBJ1-1; no definite D call. The ends were cut back, 2 bases at V and 4 bases at J, with 8 bases in the middle. The CDR3 length is 13 residues. Germline lookup yields CDR1 MNHEY and CDR2 SVGAGI.